The T cell receptor (beta chain) described here comes from a study of shared clonotypes between healthy human individuals. Authors' processing steps: ImmunoSEQ junction-only sequences lacked quality scores, so their filtering differed. Sequencing used immunoSEQ multiplex PCR; TCRdb keeps in-frame clones, though not all of them. For V, J and clone size, that table is used; D and trimming come from the DNA. The sample records 2.5 million or so clones, 90% to 95% being singletons. V trimming: 10 bases; J trimming: 2 bases; junction bases outside the gene matches: 7. The CDR3 totals 13 residues. Germline loops: CDR1 ENHRY, CDR2 SYGVKD.

This TCR came from a man aged 18-30 years in good health. V and J are TRBV10-3 and TRBJ2-7; 8 bases are a match to TRBD1. The material sequenced was naive CD4+ T cells sorted from blood. Subset indicated: CD45RA+ positively selected. CDR3 sequence: CASGQGKPYEQYF. The CDR3 DNA sequence: TGTGCCAGCGGACAGGGCAAACCCTACGAGCAGTACTTC.